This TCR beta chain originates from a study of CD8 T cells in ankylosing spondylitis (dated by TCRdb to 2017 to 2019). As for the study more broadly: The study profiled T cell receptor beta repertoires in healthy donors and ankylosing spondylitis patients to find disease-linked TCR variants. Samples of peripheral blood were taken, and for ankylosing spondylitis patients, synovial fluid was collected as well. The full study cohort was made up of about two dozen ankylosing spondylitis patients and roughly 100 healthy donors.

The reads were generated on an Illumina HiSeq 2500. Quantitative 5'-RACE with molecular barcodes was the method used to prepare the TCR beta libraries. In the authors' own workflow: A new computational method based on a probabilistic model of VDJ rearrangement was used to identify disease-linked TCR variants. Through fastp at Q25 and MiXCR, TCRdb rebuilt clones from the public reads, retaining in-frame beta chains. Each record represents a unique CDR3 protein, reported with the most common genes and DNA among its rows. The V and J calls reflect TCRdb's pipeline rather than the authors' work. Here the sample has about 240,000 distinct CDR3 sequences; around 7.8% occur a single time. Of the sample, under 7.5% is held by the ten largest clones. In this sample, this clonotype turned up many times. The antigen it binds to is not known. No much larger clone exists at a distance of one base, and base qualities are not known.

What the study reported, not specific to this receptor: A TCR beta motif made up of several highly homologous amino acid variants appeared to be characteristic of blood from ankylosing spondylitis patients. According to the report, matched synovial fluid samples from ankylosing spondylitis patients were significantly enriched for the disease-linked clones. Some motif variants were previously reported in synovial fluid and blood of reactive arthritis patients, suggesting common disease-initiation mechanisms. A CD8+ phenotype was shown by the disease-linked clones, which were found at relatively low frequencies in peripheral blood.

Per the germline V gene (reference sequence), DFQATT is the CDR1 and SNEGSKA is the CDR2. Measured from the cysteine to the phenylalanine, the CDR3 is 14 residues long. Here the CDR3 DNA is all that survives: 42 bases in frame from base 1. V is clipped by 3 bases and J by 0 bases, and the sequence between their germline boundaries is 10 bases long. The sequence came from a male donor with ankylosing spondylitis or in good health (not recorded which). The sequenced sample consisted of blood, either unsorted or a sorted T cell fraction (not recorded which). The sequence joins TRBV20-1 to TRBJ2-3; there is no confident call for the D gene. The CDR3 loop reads CSASISVSTDTQYF. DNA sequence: TGCAGTGCTAGTATCAGCGTCAGCACAGATACGCAGTATTTT.